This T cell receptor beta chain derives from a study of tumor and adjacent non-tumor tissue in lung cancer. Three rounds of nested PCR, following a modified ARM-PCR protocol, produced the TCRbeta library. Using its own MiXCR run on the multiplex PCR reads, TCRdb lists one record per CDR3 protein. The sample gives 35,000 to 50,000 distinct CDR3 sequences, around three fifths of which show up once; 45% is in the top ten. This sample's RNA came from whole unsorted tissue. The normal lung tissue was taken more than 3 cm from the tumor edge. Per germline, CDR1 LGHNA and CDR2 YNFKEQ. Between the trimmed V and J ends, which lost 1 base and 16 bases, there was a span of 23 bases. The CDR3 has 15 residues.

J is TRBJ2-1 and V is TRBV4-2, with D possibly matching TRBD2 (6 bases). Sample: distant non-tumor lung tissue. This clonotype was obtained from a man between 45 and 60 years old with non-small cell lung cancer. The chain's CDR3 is CASSQGRTSGETHFF. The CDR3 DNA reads TGTGCCAGCAGCCAAGGTCGGACCTCGGGGGAGACCCACTTCTTC.